This record concerns one T cell receptor (beta chain) sequence. What antigen it recognizes has not been identified. One base away there is no much larger clone; base qualities are not given. Every donor in the study was a healthy Caucasian. The twin cohort comprised three pairs of female monozygotic twins, all aged roughly 18 to 30 years. The RNA used for TCR libraries was isolated from peripheral blood mononuclear cells. The data were obtained in a study of identical twins (dated by TCRdb to the mid-2010s). For context, the study as a whole: To test whether fetal clonotypes persist, this study deep-sequenced TCR alpha and beta repertoires from monozygotic twins, from unrelated adults of various ages, and from cord blood. Replicate twin experiments were performed at different times using different library preparation protocols to rule out contamination.

Libraries were made using 5' RACE. Instrument on record: Illumina HiSeq 2000. Template switching introduced a universal primer binding site; the final cDNA contained a unique molecular identifier, enabling accurate counting of TCR cDNA molecules. Specific primers in the conserved constant-segment region were used to synthesize first-strand cDNA for TCR alpha and beta chains. To control for contamination, every cDNA library was double barcoded, receiving both a SMART-Mk sample barcode and Illumina barcodes. TruSeq adapter sequences and Illumina sample barcodes were added in two successive PCR steps. The Illumina HiSeq platform was used with custom primers to sequence TCR alpha and beta cDNA libraries. The original methods were these. Unique molecular identifiers were extracted from raw reads with MiGEC, and CDR3 positions were determined with MiXCR. For each individual, recombination models were inferred using an EM algorithm with the repgenHMM and IGoR tools. The tcR package in R was used for shared clonotype analysis, with sharing normalized by the product of cloneset sizes. Out-of-frame nonproductive sequences were analyzed to study raw recombination free of thymic and clonal selection effects. The public reads were reprocessed in TCRdb via fastp at Q25 and MiXCR, keeping in-frame beta chains. Rows are combined by CDR3 protein, so each entry shows the most common genes and DNA. TCRdb's processing, not the study's, gives the V and J calls here. This sample lists hundreds of thousands of distinct CDR3 sequences; about 18% were detected once. The ten largest clones add up to 10% to 15% of the sample.

Beyond this particular receptor, the publication reports: In beta out-of-frame sequences, excess twin sharing was weaker, because having fewer shared sequences lowered the signal-to-noise ratio. Because the same donors could not be followed over many years, conclusions were based on cross-sectional statistical analysis. Recombination models systematically underestimated out-of-frame TCR alpha sharing in monozygotic twins but agreed with sharing between unrelated individuals. Compared with coincidental sharing between unrelated individuals, an excess of low generation-probability sequences was observed among out-of-frame TCR alpha sequences shared between twins. Invariant T cells such as MAIT and iNKT could partly confound zero-insertion analyses, though diverse VJ usage argued against this for most clonotypes. Abundant cord blood beta clonotypes had fewer insertions, young adult naive repertoires showed a similar but weaker trend, and memory repertoires showed no such trend.

These same records also appear under a second study, on T cells expressing NK-cell markers. That second publication adds: In sorted CD3+CD56+NKG2C+, CD3+CD56+NKG2C- and CD3+CD56-NKG2C+ T-cell subsets from 7 or 8 donors, TCR beta-chain repertoires were profiled. Among the eight sequenced donors, seven were HCMV-seropositive and one was HCMV-seronegative. In several experiments an anti-gammadeltaTCR antibody was added to restrict sorting to alphabetaTCR-expressing T cells. In 5 to 7 donors, the dominant CD3+CD56+NKG2C+ clonotypes ranked among the top 10 CD8+ clonotypes, making up about 1.0-7.5% of CD8+ T cells. Those dominant clonotypes were again the most abundant among CD3+CD56-NKG2C+ cells in a handful of donors, at roughly 25-60.1%. Whether the expanded NKG2C-expressing T cell clones were specific for HCMV antigens remained unclear. The eight sequenced donors were randomly selected healthy volunteers, three men and five women. A commercial ELISA kit detecting HCMV-specific IgG in serum was used to determine HCMV serostatus. For several donors, bulk peripheral blood T-cell repertoires were additionally sequenced from unsorted PBMC. Reads were demultiplexed and grouped by UMI with MIGEC, and clonotypes were assembled and quantified with MiTCR. To exclude erroneous sequences, only TCR cDNA sequences supported by at least two reads were retained. Downstream repertoire analysis used the tcR package, and clonotypes were matched across fractions by CDR3 nucleotide sequence plus V segment. VDJmatch was used to annotate antigen specificity against VDJdb, with one amino acid substitution allowed in CDR3.

The source of this sequence is a woman under 30 in good health. Sample: PBMCs.

This receptor has the CDR3 CASIHRGHTDTQYF. The DNA sequence is as follows: TGTGCCAGCATCCACAGGGGCCACACAGATACGCAGTATTTT. The receptor chain draws on TRBV12-3 or TRBV12-4 and TRBJ2-3; TRBD1 lines up with 7 middle nucleotides. The CDR3 goes from the cysteine to the phenylalanine over 14 residues. Only the CDR3 DNA stays, 42 bases, in frame from base 1. Compared with germline, V lacks 7 bases and J lacks 2 bases; bases without a gene match: 6.